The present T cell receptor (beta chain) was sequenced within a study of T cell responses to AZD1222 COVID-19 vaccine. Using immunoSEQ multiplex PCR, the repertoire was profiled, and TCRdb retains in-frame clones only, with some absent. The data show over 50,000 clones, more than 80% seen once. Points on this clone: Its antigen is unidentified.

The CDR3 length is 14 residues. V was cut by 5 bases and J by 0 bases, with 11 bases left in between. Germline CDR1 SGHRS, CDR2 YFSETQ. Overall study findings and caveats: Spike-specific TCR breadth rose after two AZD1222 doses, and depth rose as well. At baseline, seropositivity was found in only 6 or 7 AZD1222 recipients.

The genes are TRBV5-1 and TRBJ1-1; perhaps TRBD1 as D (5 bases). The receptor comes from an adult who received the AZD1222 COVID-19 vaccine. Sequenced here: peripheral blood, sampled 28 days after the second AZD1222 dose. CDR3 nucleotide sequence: TGCGCCAGCAGGGAGGGGTATATGAACACTGAAGCTTTCTTT. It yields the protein CASREGYMNTEAFF.